The source of this T cell receptor beta chain is a study of T cells in Graves' hyperthyroidism and ophthalmopathy. Looking at the study overall: Peripheral blood collection took place at initial diagnosis, before any treatment.

Regions amplified from RNA transcripts were the TCR beta CDR3 regions. Using the HTBI primer set, a first-round RT-PCR was run on the TCR CDR3. TCRdb re-called the multiplex PCR reads through MiXCR, storing one row per CDR3 protein. The table records more than 550,000 distinct CDR3 sequences, 17% of them present only once. Patients aged 18 to 65 had newly diagnosed hyperthyroidism of under 2 months' duration. The study left out patients who had uncontrolled infection, other autoimmune disease, pregnancy or lactation. Germline V gene data show CDR1 as SGHNT and CDR2 as YYREEE (reference sequence). Trimming left V 4 bases short and J 4 bases short, with 17 bases between. The CDR3 totals 15 residues. The study's findings and limits: Ophthalmopathy got predicted by the model a median approximately 6.4 months before its onset.

A few counts support this clonotype. The antigen is unknown. Sequenced material: blood. This clonotype was obtained from a man aged 50 or older with Graves' hyperthyroidism. This chain links TRBV5-4 with TRBJ1-2; tentative D call: TRBD1 (5 bases). Written as DNA, the CDR3 is TGTGCCAGCAGCCACGTCGGGGGTTACAGCTATGGCTACACCTTC. As protein: CASSHVGGYSYGYTF.